This section outlines one T cell receptor beta chain sequence together with its context. Its antigen is as yet unknown. Gene labels here are mouse ones. The read terminates 1 residue ahead of where the CDR3 ends, so the germline J gene completes it. The source of the sample is a study of tissue T cells after allogeneic stem cell transplantation. Points from the study as a whole: Motif-based clustering found tissue-specific repertoire signatures shared across patients, though few clones were shared. Limitations included a small, clinically heterogeneous cohort and limited sampling depth.

Profiling relied on immunoSEQ multiplex PCR, and the TCRdb table lists in-frame clones only, not all of them. This table has 6,700 or so clones, approximately 46% appearing once. Time point noted: mouse harvest day 7 after allogeneic transplant. Each mouse received 10^7 T-cell-depleted marrow cells plus 10^6 splenic CD5+ T cells by tail vein. B6 (H2b) cells into BALB/c (H2d) mice; tissues taken at day 7 or 14. The V gene's germline CDR1 is NSQYPW and CDR2 LRSPGD (reference sequence). CDR3 length equals 14 residues. Trimming removed 2 bases at V and 7 bases at J, with 11 bases between. The receptor comes from a female BALB/c mouse given C57BL/6 T cells with graft-versus-host disease after an allogeneic hematopoietic cell transplant. V usage is TRBV1 and J usage is TRBJ1-4, with D possibly TRBD1 on 6 matching bases. The sequenced material came from gut tissue. The CDR3 region is CTCSAQGPPERLFF. The CDR3 DNA, read in part, is TGCACCTGCAGTGCACAGGGGCCACCCGAAAGATTATTT.